Listed here are 9 T cell receptor beta chains from one sample, sequenced in a study of shared clonotypes between healthy human individuals. Naive CD8 cells, CD45RO-negative and positively selected for CCR7, excluded terminally differentiated effector memory CD45RA+ cells. Repertoires were generated with immunoSEQ multiplex PCR, while TCRdb's copy carries only in-frame clones and drops some. The data show under 600,000 clones, more than 95% seen once. Sequencing was carried out using naive CD8+ T cells sorted from blood. The receptors derive from a man aged 25 to 45 in good health.

The chain employs TRBV5-5 and TRBJ2-6; TRBD1 is a possible D gene (6 bases). Germline V gene sequence: CDR1 SGHKS, CDR2 YYEKEE (reference sequence). Deletions cut 4 bases from V and 0 bases from J, with 17 bases between. This CDR3 spans 18 amino acids. This CDR3 reads CASSLRQAEPSGANVLTF. The CDR3 DNA reads TGTGCCAGCAGCCTAAGACAGGCTGAGCCCTCTGGGGCCAACGTCCTGACTTTC.

This sequence joins TRBV7-2 and TRBJ2-7; weak D call: TRBD1 (5 bases). V lost 3 bases and J 4 bases, leaving 7 bases between the germline ends. Germline V CDR1 and CDR2: SGHTA, FQGNSA. The CDR3 is made up of 12 amino acids. As DNA, the CDR3 is TGTGCCAGCAGCTTTCCAGGGTACGAGCAGTACTTC. It translates to CASSFPGYEQYF.

This chain links TRBV29-1 with TRBJ2-2; D may be TRBD2 (5 bases). CDR1 is SQVTM, CDR2 ANQGSEA, per germline. The CDR3 spans 13 residues. V was clipped by 6 bases and J by 0 bases, with 8 bases between them. The CDR3 here is CSVGVTNTGELFF. In DNA form, the CDR3 reads TGCAGCGTGGGAGTAACGAACACCGGGGAGCTGTTTTTT.

The genes are TRBV29-1 and TRBJ2-1, with TRBD2 matching 13 bases. The germline CDR1 and CDR2 sequences are SQVTM and ANQGSEA. The CDR3 length is 19 residues. The V segment lost 3 bases and the J segment 6 bases; nucleotides outside the gene matches: 17. The chain's CDR3 is CSVERRGLAGEVGANEQFF. The CDR3 region has the DNA TGCAGCGTTGAGAGACGCGGACTAGCGGGAGAGGTTGGGGCCAATGAGCAGTTCTTC.

V and J are TRBV5-6 and TRBJ2-1; the D is unclear. V lost 1 base, J lost 5 bases, and 25 bases lay in between. This CDR3 has 19 amino acids. Germline CDR1 SGHDT, CDR2 YYEEEE. The CDR3 spells CASSLRRSRILPPNNEQFF. The CDR3 region has the DNA TGTGCCAGCAGCTTGCGTCGCAGCCGGATCCTTCCGCCAAACAATGAGCAGTTCTTC.

V gene TRBV29-1 combines with J gene TRBJ2-1; 7 bases agree with TRBD1. V was clipped by 5 bases and J by 0 bases; unmatched bases: 10. Germline-derived CDR1 and CDR2 are SQVTM and ANQGSEA. This CDR3 is 16 amino acids long. The DNA of the CDR3 is TGCAGCGTTTGGTCTGTAGGGGGCGCCTCCTACAATGAGCAGTTCTTC. Amino acid sequence: CSVWSVGGASYNEQFF.

The V and J genes are TRBV6-1 and TRBJ2-7, with TRBD1 matching over 7 bases. This CDR3 contains 15 residues. CDR1 and CDR2 (germline): MNHNS, SASEGT. V lost 2 bases and J lost 2; bases outside the gene matches: 6. CDR3 protein: CASSELGDSPYEQYF. Written as DNA, the CDR3 is TGTGCCAGCAGTGAATTGGGGGACAGCCCCTACGAGCAGTACTTC.

V usage is TRBV6-5 and J usage is TRBJ2-1; 8 bases fit TRBD2. CDR3 length: 13 residues. Germline values: CDR1 MNHEY, CDR2 SVGAGI. V shed 7 bases, J shed 7 bases, and the junction held 6 bases outside the gene matches. CDR3 sequence: CASTSGSGNEQFF. The CDR3 nucleotides read TGTGCCAGCACCAGCGGGAGTGGTAATGAGCAGTTCTTC.

The V gene is TRBV6-5, the J gene TRBJ2-7, with TRBD2 matching 10 bases. CDR1 and CDR2 from the germline V gene are MNHEY and SVGAGI. This CDR3 region has 15 residues. J was trimmed by 4 bases and V by 2 bases; bases with no gene match: 5. In DNA, the CDR3 is TGTGCCAGCAGTTACGGGACTAGCGCTTATTACGAGCAGTACTTC. Protein: CASSYGTSAYYEQYF.